The source of this TCR beta chain is a study of cytomegalovirus exposure and HLA in healthy donors. Study-level information: Early released data comprised around 80 million unique TCRs from HLA-typed donors.

Unrecorded immune exposures were likely, despite nominal health at sampling. Points from the study as a whole: In a later analysis, common viral pathogens appeared linked to several of the most significant clusters. Cytomegalovirus-associated TCR beta chains were listed, numbering over 150.

As regards this clone: The target antigen is unknown.

Researchers ran the PCR with 60 Vbeta and 13 Jbeta primers. Libraries were prepared by immunoSEQ multiplex PCR; TCRdb keeps only in-frame clonotypes and omits some of them. Its clone listing holds more than 50,000 clones. This receptor was obtained from a woman between 35 and 50 years old in good health and CMV-seronegative. Sequencing was performed on PBMCs.

CDR3 sequence (DNA): TGCGCCAGCAGCCACGAGGGGGCCACCTATTATGGCTACACCTTC. It codes for CASSHEGATYYGYTF. The J gene is TRBJ1-2, the V gene TRBV5-1; 7 bases map to TRBD1. The J segment lost 5 bases and the V segment lost 4 bases, leaving 11 bases of the junction unmatched. Germline lookup yields CDR1 SGHRS and CDR2 YFSETQ. The CDR3 runs 15 residues.